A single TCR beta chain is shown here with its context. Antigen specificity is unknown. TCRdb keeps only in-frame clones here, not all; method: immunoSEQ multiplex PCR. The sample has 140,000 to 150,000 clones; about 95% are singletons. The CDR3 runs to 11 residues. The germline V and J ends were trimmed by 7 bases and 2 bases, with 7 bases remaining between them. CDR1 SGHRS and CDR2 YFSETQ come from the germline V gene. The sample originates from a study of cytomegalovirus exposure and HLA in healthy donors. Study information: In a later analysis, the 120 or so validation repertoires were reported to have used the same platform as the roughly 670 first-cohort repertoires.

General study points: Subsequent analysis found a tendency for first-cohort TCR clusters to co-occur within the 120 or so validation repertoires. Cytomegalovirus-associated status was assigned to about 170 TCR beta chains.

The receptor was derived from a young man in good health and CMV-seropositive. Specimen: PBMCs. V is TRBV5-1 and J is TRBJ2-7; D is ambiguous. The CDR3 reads CASPKPYEQYF. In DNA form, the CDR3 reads TGCGCCAGCCCCAAGCCCTACGAGCAGTACTTC.